This T cell receptor (beta chain) was obtained from a study of spatial heterogeneity in lung cancer (dated by TCRdb to between 2018 and 2021). Regarding the complete study: Beta-chain transcripts were consistently detected in greater numbers than alpha-chain transcripts, which likely reflects a higher abundance of beta-chain transcripts. In the raw uncorrected reads, each unique combination of TCR and UMI appeared on average more than ten times. The study quantitatively compared TCR alpha and beta repertoires across multiple tumor regions, matched nontumor lung and blood in non-small cell lung cancer. Nonsynonymous mutation counts, determined by whole-exome sequencing of tumor tissue, were related to TCR repertoire features. At surgery, both alpha and beta chains were TCR-sequenced in around 240 tumor regions, about 64 matched nontumor lung samples and just over 55 PBMC samples. Findings and caveats that apply to the study as a whole: Additional single-cell paired TCR alpha and beta sequencing was considered necessary to confirm, at a functional level, the hypothesis that regional TCRs recognize regional mutations. Ubiquitous expanded tumor TCRs showed up in blood more often at tumor resection than at routine follow-up.

About this clonotype itself: No cognate antigen has been identified for it. Base qualities are not provided; no much larger clone lies one nucleotide away.

V and J are truncated by 8 bases and 3 bases respectively, leaving an intervening sequence of 28 bases. Measured from the cysteine to the phenylalanine, the CDR3 is 18 residues long. Left in the record is the CDR3 DNA by itself, 54 bases read in frame from the first base. CDR1 and CDR2 are read off the germline V gene (reference sequence) as MNHEY and SMNVEV. The library was built by means of 5' RACE. For sequencing, a NextSeq 500 was employed. The TCR library protocol attached a unique molecular identifier to each TCR cDNA molecule to allow correction of PCR and sequencing errors. In the authors' own workflow: TCR identification, UMI-based error correction and CDR3 extraction were performed with Decombinator tools. Expanded TCRs were defined as those above a frequency of 2 per 1,000, corresponding to the top 1% of the tumor frequency distribution. Each repertoire was subsampled 100 times to 5,000 TCRs, after which Renyi diversity was computed with the R vegan package. CDR3 similarity networks were constructed using string-kernel similarity of amino acid triplets, with links drawn between CDR3s whose pairwise similarity was above 0.82. TCRdb reworked the public reads: Q25 trimming with fastp, MiXCR clone assembly, productive beta chains retained. Each record represents a unique CDR3 protein, reported with the most common genes and DNA among its rows. These V and J calls derive from TCRdb rather than the authors' analysis. The sample table contains fewer than 45,000 distinct CDR3 sequences; only one count was recorded for approximately 6.3% of them. Around 43% of the sample comes from the top ten.

The time point tag for this specimen amounts to: sample taken at primary tumor resection. Samples were obtained from fewer than 80 patients with early-stage, untreated non-small cell lung cancer from the lung TRACERx cohort. Whole RNA extracted from tumor and nontumor lung tissue, or from cryopreserved PBMC samples, was used for TCR sequencing without cell sorting. Only patients for whom sufficient RNA was available from at least two tumor regions were selected for TCR sequencing. The specimen comprised PBMCs, sampled at surgery. The receptor comes from a female donor with early-stage non-small cell lung cancer. The sequence is built from TRBV27 and TRBJ1-1; a tentative D match to TRBD1 spans 5 bases. The bases read TGTGCCAGCCGGCCGGTGGGCAGGGAATTTACCGGCGACACTGAAGCTTTCTTT. The encoded protein is CASRPVGREFTGDTEAFF.